This entry features one T cell receptor (beta chain) sequence. The antigen is not known. In germline, CDR1 is MNHEY, CDR2 SVGAGI. J gave up 2 bases and V 2 bases, and 5 bases lay outside the gene matches. The CDR3 length is 15 residues. Data came from immunoSEQ multiplex PCR; TCRdb stores just in-frame clones and leaves some out. The data hold about 10,000 clones, with approximately 78% observed a single time. A marrow graft followed busulfan-fludarabine conditioning, with cyclophosphamide on days +3 and +4. This specimen belongs to a study of T cells after posttransplantation cyclophosphamide. Study-wide results and limits: Donor-recipient repertoire similarity was low at 1-2 months, rising over year one. TRB clonality was highly associated with recipient CMV seropositivity and reactivation. Skin or GI-infiltrating T cells shared few TRB sequences with blood.

Sample: PBMCs, taken roughly 1,900 days after a stem cell transplant with posttransplant cyclophosphamide. The receptor was derived from a female patient aged 40 to 50 who received an allogeneic stem cell transplant from a related donor, was CMV-positive, and had no GVHD. Some T cells may have come from the graft donor. The chain is built from TRBV6-5 and TRBJ2-7; 8 bases fit TRBD1. The CDR3 sequence is CASSYEPTGAYEQYF. The CDR3, as DNA: TGTGCCAGCAGTTACGAACCGACAGGGGCCTACGAGCAGTACTTC.